The T cell receptor (beta chain) described here comes from a study of blood T cell repertoires in COVID-19. At the level of the study: Sites across the United States, Italy and Spain contributed samples from acute and convalescent COVID-19. PBMCs, B-cell-depleted T cells, or T cells provided the cDNA or gDNA that made up the material.

Original processing methods: Cell counts per sample came from amplifying reference gene primers. Method: immunoSEQ multiplex PCR; TCRdb's copy keeps in-frame clones and lacks some. The V and J calls and the clone size are those of that table, but D and trimming were determined from the DNA. Here the sample spans about 200,000 clones, 85% to 90% being singletons. With V trimmed by 5 bases and J by 4 bases, 2 bases remained unmatched. Per germline, CDR1 ENHRY and CDR2 SYGVKD. The CDR3 spans 13 residues. This receptor was identified in a man aged 18 to 35 with active or convalescent COVID-19. Sequencing was carried out using peripheral blood. This chain links TRBV10-3 with TRBJ1-5, with 7 bases aligning to TRBD1. This CDR3 is CAISWDSNQPQHF. The CDR3, as DNA: TGTGCCATCAGTTGGGACAGTAATCAGCCCCAGCATTTT.